One T cell receptor beta chain is described in this entry. Its antigen is not known. The CDR3 is made up of 18 amino acids. CDR1 is KGHSH, CDR2 LQKENI, per germline. J lost 1 base, V lost 6 bases, and 14 bases had no gene match. Peripheral blood genomic DNA, not sorted cells or RNA, was the template. TRB rearrangements spanning V, D and J were amplified using mixed TRB-A/B primers. MiXCR, applied by TCRdb to the multiplex PCR reads, yields one record per CDR3 protein. The sample includes 7,000 to 10,000 distinct CDR3 sequences, just over 40% of them seen just once. The data belong to a study of T cell repertoires in aging, cancer and after chemotherapy. Study at large: Donor ages fell into six groups from 30 or younger up to 70 or older. Pre- and post-chemotherapy samples were paired from glioblastoma patients treated with temozolomide-based therapy.

Study-wide results and caveats: Healthy donors lost TCR diversity with age mainly through richness, cancer patients through richness and evenness. Untreated cancer patients had significantly lower blood TCR diversity than age-matched healthy donors.

The sample comprised blood. The receptor's source is a human donor with a solid tumor. The chain uses TRBV18 and TRBJ2-1, with 8 bases aligning to TRBD2. In DNA, the CDR3 is TGTGCCAGCTCTCCTCCGGTTGGACTAGCCTCTTCCTACAATGAGCAGTTCTTC. Its protein is CASSPPVGLASSYNEQFF.